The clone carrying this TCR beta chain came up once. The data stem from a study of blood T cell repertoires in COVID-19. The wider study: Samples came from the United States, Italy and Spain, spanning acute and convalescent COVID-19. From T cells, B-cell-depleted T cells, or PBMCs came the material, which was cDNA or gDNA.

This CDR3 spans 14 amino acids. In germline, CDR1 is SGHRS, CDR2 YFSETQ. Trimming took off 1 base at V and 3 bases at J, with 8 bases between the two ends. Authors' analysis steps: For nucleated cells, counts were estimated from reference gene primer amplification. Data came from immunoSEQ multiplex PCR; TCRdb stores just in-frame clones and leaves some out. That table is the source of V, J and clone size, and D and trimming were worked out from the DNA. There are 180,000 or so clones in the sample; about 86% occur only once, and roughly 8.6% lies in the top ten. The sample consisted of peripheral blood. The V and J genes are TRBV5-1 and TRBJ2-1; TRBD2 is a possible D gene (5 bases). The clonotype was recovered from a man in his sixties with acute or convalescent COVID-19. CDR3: CASSLPAGYNEQFF. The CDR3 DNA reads TGCGCCAGCAGCTTGCCGGCGGGCTACAATGAGCAGTTCTTC.